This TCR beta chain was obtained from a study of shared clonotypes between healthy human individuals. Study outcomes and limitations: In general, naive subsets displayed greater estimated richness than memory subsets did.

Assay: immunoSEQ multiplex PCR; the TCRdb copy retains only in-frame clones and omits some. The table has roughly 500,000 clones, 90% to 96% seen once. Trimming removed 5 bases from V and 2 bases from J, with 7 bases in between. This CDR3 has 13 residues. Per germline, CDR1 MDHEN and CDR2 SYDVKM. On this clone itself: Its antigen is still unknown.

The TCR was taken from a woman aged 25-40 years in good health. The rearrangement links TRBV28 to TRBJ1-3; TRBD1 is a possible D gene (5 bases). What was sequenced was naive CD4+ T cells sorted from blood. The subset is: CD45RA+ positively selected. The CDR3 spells CASSGHTGNTIYF. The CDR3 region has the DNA TGTGCCAGCAGTGGACACACTGGAAACACCATATATTTT.